This T cell receptor (beta chain) was captured in a study of CD8+ T cells in alopecia areata. Regarding the study as a whole: Mice showed clearer TCR sharing than patients did, a gap that was possibly HLA-related. Across lesional scalp, and particularly alopecia totalis/universalis, clonality surpassed that of normal scalp.

Specified treatment: oral pan-JAK inhibitor, 5-10 mg twice daily. Germline CDR1 is SGHNT and CDR2 is YENEEA. The V gene end was trimmed by 4 bases and the J gene end by 3 bases; junction bases not matched to a gene: 6. The length of the CDR3 is 15 residues. RNA extraction was followed by reverse transcription into cDNA, which acted as the sequencing template. Sequencing was performed with immunoSEQ multiplex PCR; in TCRdb, only in-frame clones are kept and a portion is missing. The profile shows about 270,000 clones, 60% of them singletons. Turning to this clone: Its antigen is still unknown.

The sequence was obtained from a human donor with alopecia areata. V usage is TRBV11-3 and J usage is TRBJ2-5, with 9 bases aligning to TRBD1. The sample in question was CD4+ T cells sorted from blood, obtained between weeks 51 and 52, from a patient treated with tofacitinib. CDR3 protein: CASSSGQGGEETQYF. The CDR3 coding sequence is TGTGCCAGCAGCTCGGGACAGGGCGGGGAAGAGACCCAGTACTTC.